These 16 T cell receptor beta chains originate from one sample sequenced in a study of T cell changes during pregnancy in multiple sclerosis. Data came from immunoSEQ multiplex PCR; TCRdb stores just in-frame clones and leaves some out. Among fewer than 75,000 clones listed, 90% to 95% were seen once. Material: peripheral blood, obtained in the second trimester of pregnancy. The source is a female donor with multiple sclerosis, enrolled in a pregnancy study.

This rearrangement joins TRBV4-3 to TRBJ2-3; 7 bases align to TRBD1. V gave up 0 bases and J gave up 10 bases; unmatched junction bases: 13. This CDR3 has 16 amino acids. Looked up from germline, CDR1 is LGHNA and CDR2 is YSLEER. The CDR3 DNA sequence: TGCGCCAGCAGCCAAGATTGGCAGGGGGTCCCCGATGCGCAGTATTTT. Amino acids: CASSQDWQGVPDAQYF.

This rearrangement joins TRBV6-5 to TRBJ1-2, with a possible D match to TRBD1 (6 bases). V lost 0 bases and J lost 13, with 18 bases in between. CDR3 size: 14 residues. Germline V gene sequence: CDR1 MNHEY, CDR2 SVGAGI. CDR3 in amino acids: CASSYSFEGDVGTF. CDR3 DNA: TGTGCCAGCAGTTACTCGTTTGAGGGGGACGTTGGCACCTTC.

The chain's CDR3 is CASSEGSGVLTDTQYF. The DNA for the CDR3 is TGTGCCAGCAGTGAGGGTAGCGGGGTACTCACAGATACGCAGTATTTT. This rearrangement joins TRBV6-4 to TRBJ2-3, with 8 nucleotides matching TRBD2. With V trimmed by 3 bases and J by 2 bases, 7 bases remained unmatched. This CDR3 region has 16 residues. The germline V gene encodes CDR1 MRHNA and CDR2 SNTAGT.

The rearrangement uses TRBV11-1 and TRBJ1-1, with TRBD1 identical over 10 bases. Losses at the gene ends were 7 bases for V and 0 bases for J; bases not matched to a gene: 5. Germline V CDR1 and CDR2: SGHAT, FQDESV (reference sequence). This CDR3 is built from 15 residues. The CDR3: CASTGQGTMNTEAFF. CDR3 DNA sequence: TGTGCCAGCACGGGACAGGGGACGATGAACACTGAAGCTTTCTTT.

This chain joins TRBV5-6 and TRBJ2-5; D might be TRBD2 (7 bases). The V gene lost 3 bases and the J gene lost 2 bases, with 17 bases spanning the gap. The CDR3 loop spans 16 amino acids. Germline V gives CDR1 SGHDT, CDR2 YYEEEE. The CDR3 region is CASSSEGRGAQETQYF. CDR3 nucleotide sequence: TGTGCCAGCAGCTCCGAGGGTCGGGGGGCACAAGAGACCCAGTACTTC.

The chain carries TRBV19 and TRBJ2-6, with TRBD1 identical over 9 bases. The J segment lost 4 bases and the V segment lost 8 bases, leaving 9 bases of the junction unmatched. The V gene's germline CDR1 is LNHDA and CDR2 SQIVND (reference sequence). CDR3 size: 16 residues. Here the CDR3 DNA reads TGTGCCAGTGAGGACAGGGGCCGGACGGGGGCCAACGTCCTGACTTTC. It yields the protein CASEDRGRTGANVLTF.

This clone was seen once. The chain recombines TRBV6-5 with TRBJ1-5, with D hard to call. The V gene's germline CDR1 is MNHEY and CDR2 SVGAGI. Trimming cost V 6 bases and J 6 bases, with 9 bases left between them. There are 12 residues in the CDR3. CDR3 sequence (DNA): TGTGCCAGCAGAACTATTGGTCAGCCCCAGCATTTT. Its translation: CASRTIGQPQHF.

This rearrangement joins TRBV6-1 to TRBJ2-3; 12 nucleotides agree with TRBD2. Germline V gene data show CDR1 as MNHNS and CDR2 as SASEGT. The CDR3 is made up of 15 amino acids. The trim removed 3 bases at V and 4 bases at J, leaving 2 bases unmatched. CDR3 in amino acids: CASSETSGGPDTQYF. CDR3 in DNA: TGTGCCAGCAGTGAGACTAGCGGGGGACCAGATACGCAGTATTTT.

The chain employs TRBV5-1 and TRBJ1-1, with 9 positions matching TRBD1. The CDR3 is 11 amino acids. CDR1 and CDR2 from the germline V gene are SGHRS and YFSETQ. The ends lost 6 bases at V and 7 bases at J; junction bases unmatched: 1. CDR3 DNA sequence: TGCGCCAGCACGGGACAGGGTGAAGCTTTCTTT. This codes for CASTGQGEAFF.

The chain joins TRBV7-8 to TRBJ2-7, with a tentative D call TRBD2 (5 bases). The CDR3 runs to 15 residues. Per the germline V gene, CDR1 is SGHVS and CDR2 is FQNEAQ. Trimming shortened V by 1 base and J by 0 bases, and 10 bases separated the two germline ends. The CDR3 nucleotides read TGTGCCAGCAGCTTAGAGCTAGGGAGCTCCTACGAGCAGTACTTC. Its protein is CASSLELGSSYEQYF.

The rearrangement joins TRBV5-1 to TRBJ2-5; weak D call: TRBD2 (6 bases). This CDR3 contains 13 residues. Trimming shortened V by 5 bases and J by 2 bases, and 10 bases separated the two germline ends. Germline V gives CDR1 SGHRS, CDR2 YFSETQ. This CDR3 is CASREGPQETQYF. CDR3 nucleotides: TGCGCCAGCAGGGAGGGACCTCAAGAGACCCAGTACTTC.

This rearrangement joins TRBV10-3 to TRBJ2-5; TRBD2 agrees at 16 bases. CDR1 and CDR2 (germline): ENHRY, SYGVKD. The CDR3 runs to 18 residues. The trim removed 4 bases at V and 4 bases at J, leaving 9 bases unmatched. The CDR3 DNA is TGTGCCATCAGTGTCGGGACTAGCGGGAGGGCCGCAGGAGAGACCCAGTACTTC. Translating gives CAISVGTSGRAAGETQYF.

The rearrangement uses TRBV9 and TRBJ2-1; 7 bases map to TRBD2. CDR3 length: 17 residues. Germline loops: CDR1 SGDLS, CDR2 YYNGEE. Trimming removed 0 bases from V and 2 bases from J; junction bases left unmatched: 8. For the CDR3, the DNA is TGTGCCAGCAGCGTAGAAGGTAAGCGGGGAACCTACAATGAGCAGTTCTTC. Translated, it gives CASSVEGKRGTYNEQFF.

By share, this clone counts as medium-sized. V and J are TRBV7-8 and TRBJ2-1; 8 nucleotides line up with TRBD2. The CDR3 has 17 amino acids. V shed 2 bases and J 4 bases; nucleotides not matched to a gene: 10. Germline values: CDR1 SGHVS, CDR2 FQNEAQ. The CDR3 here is CASSLPEAGDGYNEQFF. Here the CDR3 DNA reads TGTGCCAGCAGCTTACCCGAAGCGGGAGACGGTTACAATGAGCAGTTCTTC.

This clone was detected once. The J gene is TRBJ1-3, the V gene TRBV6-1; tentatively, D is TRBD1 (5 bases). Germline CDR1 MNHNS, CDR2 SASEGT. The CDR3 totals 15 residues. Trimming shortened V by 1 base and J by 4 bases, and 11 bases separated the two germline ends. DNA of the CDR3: TGTGCCAGCAGTGAAGACGGGGGTTCGGGAAACACCATATATTTT. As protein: CASSEDGGSGNTIYF.

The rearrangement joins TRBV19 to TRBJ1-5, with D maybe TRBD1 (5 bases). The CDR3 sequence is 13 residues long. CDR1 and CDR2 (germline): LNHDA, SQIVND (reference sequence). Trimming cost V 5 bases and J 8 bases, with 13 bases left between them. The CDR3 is CASSWTWGEPQHF. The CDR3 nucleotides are TGTGCCAGTAGTTGGACTTGGGGGGAGCCCCAGCATTTT.